This T cell receptor (beta chain) was sequenced in a study of cytomegalovirus exposure and HLA in healthy donors. PCR involved 60 Vbeta and 13 Jbeta primers. Some clones are missing from TCRdb's copy, which holds only in-frame ones; the method was immunoSEQ multiplex PCR. The sample gives around 120,000 clones, over 60% of which show up once; over 5.5% is in the top ten. There are 11 residues in the CDR3. The ends were cut back, 6 bases at V and 9 bases at J, with 13 bases in the middle. Germline V gene lookup returns CDR1 DFQATT and CDR2 SNEGSKA (reference sequence). Findings and caveats of the study: Roughly even sequencing depth across donors was the assumption behind the presence/absence analyses. An ancestry cluster, one associated with Asian ancestry, reportedly showed fewer N-insertions than the approximately 650-donor mean in a later analysis.

Notes on this clone: No antigen is known for it.

Everyone who donated was a healthy bone marrow donor. The rearrangement links TRBV20-1 to TRBJ2-3, with no clear D. The sequenced sample consisted of PBMCs. This TCR was sampled from a woman aged 40 to 50 in good health and CMV-seronegative. CDR3 sequence reads: CSAHRVRTQYF. As DNA, the CDR3 is TGCAGTGCCCACCGCGTTCGGACGCAGTATTTT.